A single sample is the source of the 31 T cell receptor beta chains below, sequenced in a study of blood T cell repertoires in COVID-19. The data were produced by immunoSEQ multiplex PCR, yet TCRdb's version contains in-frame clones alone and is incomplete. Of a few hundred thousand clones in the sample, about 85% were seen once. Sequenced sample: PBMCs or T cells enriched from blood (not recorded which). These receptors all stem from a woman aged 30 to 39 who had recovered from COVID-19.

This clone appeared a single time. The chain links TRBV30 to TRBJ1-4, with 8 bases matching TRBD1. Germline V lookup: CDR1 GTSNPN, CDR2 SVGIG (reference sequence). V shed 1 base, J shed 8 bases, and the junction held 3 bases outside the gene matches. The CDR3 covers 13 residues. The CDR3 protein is CAWSGTGREKLFF. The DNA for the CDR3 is TGTGCCTGGAGTGGGACAGGGAGGGAAAAACTGTTTTTT.

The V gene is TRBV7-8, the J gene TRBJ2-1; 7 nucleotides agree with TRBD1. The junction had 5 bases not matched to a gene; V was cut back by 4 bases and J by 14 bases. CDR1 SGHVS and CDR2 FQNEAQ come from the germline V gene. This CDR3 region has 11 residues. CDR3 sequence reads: CASSSDRAEFF. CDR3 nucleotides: TGTGCCAGCAGCTCAGACAGGGCGGAGTTCTTC. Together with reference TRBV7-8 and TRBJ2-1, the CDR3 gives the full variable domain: GAGVSQSPRYKVAKRGQDVALRCDPISGHVSLFWYQQALGQGPEFLTYFQNEAQLDKSGLPSDRFFAERPEGSVSTLKIQRTQQEDSAVYLCASSSDRAEFFGPGTRLTVL.

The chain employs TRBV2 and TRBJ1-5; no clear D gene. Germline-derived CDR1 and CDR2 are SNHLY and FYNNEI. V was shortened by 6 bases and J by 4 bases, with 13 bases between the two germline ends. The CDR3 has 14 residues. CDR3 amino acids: CASRDRGRNQPQHF. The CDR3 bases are TGTGCCAGCAGGGACCGGGGTCGGAATCAGCCCCAGCATTTT. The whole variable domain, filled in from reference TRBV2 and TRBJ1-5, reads EPEVTQTPSHQVTQMGQEVILRCVPISNHLYFYWYRQILGQKVEFLVSFYNNEISEKSEIFDDQFSVERPDGSNFTLKIRSTKLEDSAMYFCASRDRGRNQPQHFGDGTRLSIL.

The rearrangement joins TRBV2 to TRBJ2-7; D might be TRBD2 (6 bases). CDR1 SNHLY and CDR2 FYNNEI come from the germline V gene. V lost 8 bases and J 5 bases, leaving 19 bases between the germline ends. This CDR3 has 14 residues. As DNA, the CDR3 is TGTGCCAGCCAAGACCGTGCGGGGCTCGACGAGCAGTACTTC. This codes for CASQDRAGLDEQYF.

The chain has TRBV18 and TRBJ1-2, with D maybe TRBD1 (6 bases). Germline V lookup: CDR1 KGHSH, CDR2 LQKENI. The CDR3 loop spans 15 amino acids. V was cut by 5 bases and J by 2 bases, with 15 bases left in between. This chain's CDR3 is CASSLPGHVNYGYTF. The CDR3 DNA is TGTGCCAGCTCATTGCCGGGACACGTAAACTATGGCTACACCTTC.

In DNA form, the CDR3 reads TGTGCCAGCAGCCCAGGGGCGGGGGGCCGTTATGAGCAGTTCTTC. As protein: CASSPGAGGRYEQFF. V is TRBV27 and J is TRBJ2-1, with 8 bases fitting TRBD2. CDR1 MNHEY and CDR2 SMNVEV come from the germline V gene (reference sequence). This CDR3 region has 15 residues. V trimming: 6 bases; J trimming: 8 bases; junction bases outside the gene matches: 12.

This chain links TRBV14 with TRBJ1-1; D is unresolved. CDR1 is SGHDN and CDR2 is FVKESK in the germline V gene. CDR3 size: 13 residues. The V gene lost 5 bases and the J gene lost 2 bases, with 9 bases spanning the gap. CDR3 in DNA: TGTGCCAGCAGCAACAGCCTAAACACTGAAGCTTTCTTT. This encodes CASSNSLNTEAFF.

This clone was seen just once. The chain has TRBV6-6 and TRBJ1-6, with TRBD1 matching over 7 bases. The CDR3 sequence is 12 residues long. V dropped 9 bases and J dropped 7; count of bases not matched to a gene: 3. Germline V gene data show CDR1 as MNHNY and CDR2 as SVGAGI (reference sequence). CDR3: CASRDSNSPLHF. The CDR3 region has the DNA TGTGCCAGTCGGGACAGCAATTCACCCCTCCACTTT.

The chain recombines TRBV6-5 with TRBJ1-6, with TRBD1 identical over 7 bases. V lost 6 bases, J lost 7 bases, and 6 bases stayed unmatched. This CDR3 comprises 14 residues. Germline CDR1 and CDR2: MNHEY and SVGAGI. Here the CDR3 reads CASRAETGNSPLHF. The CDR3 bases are TGTGCCAGCAGGGCCGAGACAGGGAATTCACCCCTCCACTTT.

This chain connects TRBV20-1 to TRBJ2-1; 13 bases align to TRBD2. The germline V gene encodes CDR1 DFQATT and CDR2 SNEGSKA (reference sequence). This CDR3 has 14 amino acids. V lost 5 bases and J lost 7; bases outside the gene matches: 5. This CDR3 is CSACELAGGNEQFF. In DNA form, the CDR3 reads TGCAGTGCTTGTGAACTAGCGGGGGGGAATGAGCAGTTCTTC.

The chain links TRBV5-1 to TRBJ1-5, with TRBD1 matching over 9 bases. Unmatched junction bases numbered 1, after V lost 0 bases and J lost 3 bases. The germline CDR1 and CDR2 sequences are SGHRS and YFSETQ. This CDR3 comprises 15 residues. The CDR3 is CASSLGTGDNQPQHF. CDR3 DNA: TGCGCCAGCAGCTTGGGGACAGGGGACAATCAGCCCCAGCATTTT. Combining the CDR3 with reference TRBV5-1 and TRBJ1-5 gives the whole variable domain KAGVTQTPRYLIKTRGQQVTLSCSPISGHRSVSWYQQTPGQGLQFLFEYFSETQRNKGNFPGRFSGRQFSNSRSEMNVSTLELGDSALYLCASSLGTGDNQPQHFGDGTRLSIL.

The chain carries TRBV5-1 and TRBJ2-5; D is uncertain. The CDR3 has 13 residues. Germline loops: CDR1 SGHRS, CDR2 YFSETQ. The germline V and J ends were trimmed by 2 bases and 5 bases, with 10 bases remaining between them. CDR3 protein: CASSLQAGETQYF. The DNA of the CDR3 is TGCGCCAGCAGCTTACAAGCCGGGGAGACCCAGTACTTC.

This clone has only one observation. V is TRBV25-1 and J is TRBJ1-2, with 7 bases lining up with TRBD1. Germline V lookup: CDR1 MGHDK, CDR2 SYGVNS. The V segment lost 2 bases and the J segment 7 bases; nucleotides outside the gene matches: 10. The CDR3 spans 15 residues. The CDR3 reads CASSETLGQIGGYTF. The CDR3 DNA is TGTGCCAGCAGTGAAACCCTGGGACAGATTGGTGGCTACACCTTC.

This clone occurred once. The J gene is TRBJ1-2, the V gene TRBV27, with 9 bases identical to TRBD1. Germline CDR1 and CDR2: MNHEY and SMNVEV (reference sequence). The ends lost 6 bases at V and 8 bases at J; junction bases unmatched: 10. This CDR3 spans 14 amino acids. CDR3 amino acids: CASSPGQGPWGYTF. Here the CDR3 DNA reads TGTGCCAGCAGCCCGGGACAGGGCCCTTGGGGCTACACCTTC.

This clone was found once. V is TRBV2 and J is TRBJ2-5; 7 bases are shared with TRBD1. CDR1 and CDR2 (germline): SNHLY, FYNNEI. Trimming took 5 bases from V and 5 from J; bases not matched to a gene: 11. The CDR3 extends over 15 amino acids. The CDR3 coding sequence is TGTGCCAGCAGTACTACAGGGGCGTCAGGGGAGACCCAGTACTTC. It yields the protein CASSTTGASGETQYF.

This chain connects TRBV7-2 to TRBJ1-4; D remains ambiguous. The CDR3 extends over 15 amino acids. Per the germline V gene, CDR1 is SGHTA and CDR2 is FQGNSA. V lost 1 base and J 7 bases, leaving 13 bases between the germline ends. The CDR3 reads CASSLDGDVGEKLFF. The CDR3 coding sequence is TGTGCCAGCAGCTTAGACGGGGATGTGGGTGAAAAACTGTTTTTT.

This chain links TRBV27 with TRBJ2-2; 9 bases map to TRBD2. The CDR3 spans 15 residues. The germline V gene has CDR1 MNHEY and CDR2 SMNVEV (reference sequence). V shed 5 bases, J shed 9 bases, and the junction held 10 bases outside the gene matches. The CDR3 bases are TGTGCCAGCAGTCCGCGGGGCGGGGGGGCCCGGGAGCTGTTTTTT. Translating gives CASSPRGGGARELFF.

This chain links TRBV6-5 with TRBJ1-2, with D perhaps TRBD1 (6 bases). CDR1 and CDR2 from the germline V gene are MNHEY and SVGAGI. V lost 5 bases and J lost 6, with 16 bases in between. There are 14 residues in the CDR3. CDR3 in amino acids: CASSPTGLGNGYTF. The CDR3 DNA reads TGTGCCAGCAGTCCAACAGGGTTAGGAAATGGCTACACCTTC.

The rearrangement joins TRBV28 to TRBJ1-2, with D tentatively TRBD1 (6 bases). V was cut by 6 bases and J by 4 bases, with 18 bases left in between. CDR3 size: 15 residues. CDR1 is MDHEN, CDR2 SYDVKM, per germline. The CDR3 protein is CASRLSGHGGYGYTF. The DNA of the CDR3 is TGTGCCAGCAGGCTATCGGGACACGGCGGCTATGGCTACACCTTC.

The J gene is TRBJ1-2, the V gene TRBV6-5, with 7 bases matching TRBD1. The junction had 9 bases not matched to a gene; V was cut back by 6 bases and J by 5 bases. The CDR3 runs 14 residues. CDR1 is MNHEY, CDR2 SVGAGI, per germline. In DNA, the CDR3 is TGTGCCAGCAGCGCGACAGGGCCTATTTATGGCTACACCTTC. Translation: CASSATGPIYGYTF.

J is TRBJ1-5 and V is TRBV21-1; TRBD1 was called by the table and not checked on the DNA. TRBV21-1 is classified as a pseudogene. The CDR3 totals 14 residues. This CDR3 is CARTTTGNNQPQHF. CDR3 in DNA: TGTGCCAGAACTACGACAGGGAACAATCAGCCCCAGCATTTT.

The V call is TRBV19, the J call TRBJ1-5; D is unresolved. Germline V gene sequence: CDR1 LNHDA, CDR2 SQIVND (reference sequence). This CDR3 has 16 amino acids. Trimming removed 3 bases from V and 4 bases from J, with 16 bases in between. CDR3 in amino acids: CASSIGADYRNQPQHF. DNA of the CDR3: TGTGCCAGTAGTATTGGAGCCGACTATCGAAATCAGCCCCAGCATTTT.

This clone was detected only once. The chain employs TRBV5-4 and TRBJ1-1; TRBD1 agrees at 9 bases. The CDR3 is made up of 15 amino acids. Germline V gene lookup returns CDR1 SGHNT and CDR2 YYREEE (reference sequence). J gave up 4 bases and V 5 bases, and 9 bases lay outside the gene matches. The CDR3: CASRLQGAGSTEAFF. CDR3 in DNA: TGTGCCAGCAGACTACAGGGGGCCGGGAGCACTGAAGCTTTCTTT.

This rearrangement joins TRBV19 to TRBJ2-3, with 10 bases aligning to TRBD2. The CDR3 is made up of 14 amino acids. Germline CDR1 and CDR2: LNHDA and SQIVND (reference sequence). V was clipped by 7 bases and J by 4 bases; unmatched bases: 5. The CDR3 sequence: CASIGGLAPDTQYF. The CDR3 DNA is TGTGCCAGTATTGGGGGACTAGCGCCAGATACGCAGTATTTT.

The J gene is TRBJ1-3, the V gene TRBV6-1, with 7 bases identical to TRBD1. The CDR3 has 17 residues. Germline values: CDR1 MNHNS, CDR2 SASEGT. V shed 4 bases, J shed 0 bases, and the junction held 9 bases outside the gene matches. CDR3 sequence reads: CASSVRTGAYSGNTIYF. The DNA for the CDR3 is TGTGCCAGCAGTGTTCGGACAGGAGCGTACTCTGGAAACACCATATATTTT.

This CDR3 is CASSLSGNRNTIYF. The CDR3 nucleotides are TGTGCCAGCAGCTTATCGGGGAATAGGAACACCATATATTTT. V and J are TRBV13 and TRBJ1-3; D is ambiguous. Germline V gene sequence: CDR1 PRHDT, CDR2 FYEKMQ (reference sequence). This CDR3 has 14 residues. Trimming took 2 bases from V and 7 from J, leaving 12 bases between them.

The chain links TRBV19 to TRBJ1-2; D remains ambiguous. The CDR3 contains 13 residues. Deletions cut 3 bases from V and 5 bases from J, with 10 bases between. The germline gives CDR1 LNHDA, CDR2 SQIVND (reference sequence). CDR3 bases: TGTGCCAGTAGTATGGGAGGAACTTATGGCTACACCTTC. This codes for CASSMGGTYGYTF.

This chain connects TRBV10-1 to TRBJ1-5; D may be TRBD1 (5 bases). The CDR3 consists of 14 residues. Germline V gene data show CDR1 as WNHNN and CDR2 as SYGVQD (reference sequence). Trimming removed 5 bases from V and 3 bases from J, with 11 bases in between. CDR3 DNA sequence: TGCGCCAGCAGTCTGTGGGGGGTCAATCAGCCCCAGCATTTT. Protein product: CASSLWGVNQPQHF.

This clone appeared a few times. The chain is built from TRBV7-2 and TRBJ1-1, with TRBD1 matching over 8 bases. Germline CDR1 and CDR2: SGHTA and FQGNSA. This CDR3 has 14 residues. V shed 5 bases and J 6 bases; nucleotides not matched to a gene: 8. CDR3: CASSPIYRGSEAFF. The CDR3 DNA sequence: TGTGCCAGCAGCCCTATCTACAGGGGGTCTGAAGCTTTCTTT.

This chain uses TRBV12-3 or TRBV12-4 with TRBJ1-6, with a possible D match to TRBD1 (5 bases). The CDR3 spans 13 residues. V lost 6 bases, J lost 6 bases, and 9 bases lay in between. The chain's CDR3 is CASRTEGNSPLHF. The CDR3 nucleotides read TGTGCCAGCAGGACAGAAGGTAATTCACCCCTCCACTTT.

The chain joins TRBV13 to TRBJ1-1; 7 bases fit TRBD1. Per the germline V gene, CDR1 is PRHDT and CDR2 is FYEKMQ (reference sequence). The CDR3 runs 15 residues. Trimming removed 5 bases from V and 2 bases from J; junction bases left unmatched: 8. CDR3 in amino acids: CASSVTRTGNTEAFF. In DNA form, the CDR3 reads TGTGCCAGCAGCGTAACCCGGACAGGAAACACTGAAGCTTTCTTT.